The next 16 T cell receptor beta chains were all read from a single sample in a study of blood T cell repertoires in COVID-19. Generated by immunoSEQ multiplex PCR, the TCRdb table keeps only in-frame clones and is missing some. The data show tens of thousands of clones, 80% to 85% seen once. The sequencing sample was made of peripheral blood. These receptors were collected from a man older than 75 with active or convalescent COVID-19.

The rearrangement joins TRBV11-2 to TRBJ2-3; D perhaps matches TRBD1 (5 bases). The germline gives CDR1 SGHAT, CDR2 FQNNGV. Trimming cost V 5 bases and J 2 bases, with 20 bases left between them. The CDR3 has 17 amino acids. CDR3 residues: CASSPRAGFFSTDTQYF. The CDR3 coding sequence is TGTGCCAGCAGCCCCAGGGCAGGGTTCTTTTCCACAGATACGCAGTATTTT. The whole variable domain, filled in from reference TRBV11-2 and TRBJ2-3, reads EAGVAQSPRYKIIEKRQSVAFWCNPISGHATLYWYQQILGQGPKLLIQFQNNGVVDDSQLPKDRFSAERLKGVDSTLKIQPAKLEDSAVYLCASSPRAGFFSTDTQYFGPGTRLTVL.

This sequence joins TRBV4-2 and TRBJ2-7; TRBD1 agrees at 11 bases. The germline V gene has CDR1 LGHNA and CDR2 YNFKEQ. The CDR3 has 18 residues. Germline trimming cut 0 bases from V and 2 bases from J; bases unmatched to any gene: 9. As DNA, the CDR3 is TGTGCCAGCAGCCAAGATAGGGGGACAGGGGGACGGCCCTACGAGCAGTACTTC. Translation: CASSQDRGTGGRPYEQYF.

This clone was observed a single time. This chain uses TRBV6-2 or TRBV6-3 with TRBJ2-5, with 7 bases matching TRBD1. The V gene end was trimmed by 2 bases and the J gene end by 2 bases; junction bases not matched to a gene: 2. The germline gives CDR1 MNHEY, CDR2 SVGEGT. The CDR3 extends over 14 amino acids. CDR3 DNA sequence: TGTGCCAGCAGTTACCAACAGGGGCAAGAGACCCAGTACTTC. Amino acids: CASSYQQGQETQYF.

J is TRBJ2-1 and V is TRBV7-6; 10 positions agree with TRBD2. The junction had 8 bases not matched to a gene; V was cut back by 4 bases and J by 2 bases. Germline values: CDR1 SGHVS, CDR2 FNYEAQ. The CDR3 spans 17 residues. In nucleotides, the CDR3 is TGTGCCAGCAGCTCCTCTTGGACTAGCGGAACCTACAATGAGCAGTTCTTC. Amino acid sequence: CASSSSWTSGTYNEQFF.

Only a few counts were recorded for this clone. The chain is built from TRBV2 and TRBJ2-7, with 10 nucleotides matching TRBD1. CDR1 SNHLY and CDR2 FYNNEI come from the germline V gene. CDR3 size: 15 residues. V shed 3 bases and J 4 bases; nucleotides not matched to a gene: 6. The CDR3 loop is CASSDETGGKYEQYF. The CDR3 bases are TGTGCCAGCAGTGACGAGACAGGGGGCAAGTACGAGCAGTACTTC.

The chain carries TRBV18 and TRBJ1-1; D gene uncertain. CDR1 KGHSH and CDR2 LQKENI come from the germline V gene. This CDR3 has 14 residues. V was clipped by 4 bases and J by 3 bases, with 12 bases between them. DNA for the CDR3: TGTGCCAGCTCACTACTCCTAGCGGACACTGAAGCTTTCTTT. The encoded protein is CASSLLLADTEAFF.

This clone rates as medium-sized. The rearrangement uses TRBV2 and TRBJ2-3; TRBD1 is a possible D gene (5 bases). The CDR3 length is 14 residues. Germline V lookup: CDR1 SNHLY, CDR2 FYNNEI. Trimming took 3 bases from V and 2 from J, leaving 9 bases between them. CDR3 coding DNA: TGTGCCAGCAGTGAGGCAGGGAACACAGATACGCAGTATTTT. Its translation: CASSEAGNTDTQYF. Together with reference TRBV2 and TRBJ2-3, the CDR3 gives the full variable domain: EPEVTQTPSHQVTQMGQEVILRCVPISNHLYFYWYRQILGQKVEFLVSFYNNEISEKSEIFDDQFSVERPDGSNFTLKIRSTKLEDSAMYFCASSEAGNTDTQYFGPGTRLTVL.

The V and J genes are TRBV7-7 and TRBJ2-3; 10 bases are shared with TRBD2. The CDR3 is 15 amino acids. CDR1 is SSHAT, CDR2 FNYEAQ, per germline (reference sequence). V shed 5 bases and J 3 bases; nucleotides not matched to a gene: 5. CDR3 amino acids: CASSQSSGRTDTQYF. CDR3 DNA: TGTGCCAGCAGCCAGTCTAGCGGGAGAACAGATACGCAGTATTTT.

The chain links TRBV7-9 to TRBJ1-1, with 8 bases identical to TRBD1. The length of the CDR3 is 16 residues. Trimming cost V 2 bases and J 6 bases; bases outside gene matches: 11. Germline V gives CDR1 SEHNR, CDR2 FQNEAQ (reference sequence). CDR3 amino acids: CASSLRSGGLLAEAFF. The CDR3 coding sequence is TGTGCCAGCAGCTTACGTTCAGGGGGCCTATTAGCTGAAGCTTTCTTT.

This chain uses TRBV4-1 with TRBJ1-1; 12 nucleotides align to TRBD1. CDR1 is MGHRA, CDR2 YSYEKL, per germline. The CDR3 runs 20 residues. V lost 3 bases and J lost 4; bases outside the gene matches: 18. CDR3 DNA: TGCGCCAGCAGCCATAGACCTTGGGACCGGGACAGGGGGCGAATCACTGAAGCTTTCTTT. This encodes CASSHRPWDRDRGRITEAFF.

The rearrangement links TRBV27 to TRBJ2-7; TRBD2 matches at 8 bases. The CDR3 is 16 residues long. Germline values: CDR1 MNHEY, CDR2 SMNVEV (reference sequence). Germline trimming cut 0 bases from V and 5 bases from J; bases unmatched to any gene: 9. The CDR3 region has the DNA TGTGCCAGCAGTTTATCGCCTGGGACTAGTTTCCACGAGCAGTACTTC. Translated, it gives CASSLSPGTSFHEQYF.

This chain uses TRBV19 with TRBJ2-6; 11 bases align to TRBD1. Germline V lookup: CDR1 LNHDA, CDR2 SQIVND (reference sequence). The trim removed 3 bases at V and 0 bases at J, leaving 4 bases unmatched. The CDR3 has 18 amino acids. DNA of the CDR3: TGTGCCAGTAGTATCGCGGGGACAGGGGGCTCTGGGGCCAACGTCCTGACTTTC. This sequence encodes CASSIAGTGGSGANVLTF.

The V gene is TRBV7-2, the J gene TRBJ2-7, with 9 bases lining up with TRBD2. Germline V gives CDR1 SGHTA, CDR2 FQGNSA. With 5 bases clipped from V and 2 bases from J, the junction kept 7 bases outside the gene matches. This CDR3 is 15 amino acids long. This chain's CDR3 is CASSVSGGTTYEQYF. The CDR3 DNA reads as TGTGCCAGCAGCGTAAGCGGGGGGACTACCTACGAGCAGTACTTC. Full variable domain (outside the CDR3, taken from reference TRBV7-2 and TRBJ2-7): GAGVSQSPSNKVTEKGKDVELRCDPISGHTALYWYRQSLGQGLEFLIYFQGNSAPDKSGLPSDRFSAERTGGSVSTLTIQRTQQEDSAVYLCASSVSGGTTYEQYFGPGTRLTVT.

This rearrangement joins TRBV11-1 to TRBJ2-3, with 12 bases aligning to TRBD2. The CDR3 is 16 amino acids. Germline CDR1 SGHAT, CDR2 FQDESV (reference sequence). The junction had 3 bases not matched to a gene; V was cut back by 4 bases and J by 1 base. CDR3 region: CASSSSSGGGTDTQYF. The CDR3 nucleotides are TGTGCCAGCAGCTCATCTAGCGGGGGGGGCACAGATACGCAGTATTTT.

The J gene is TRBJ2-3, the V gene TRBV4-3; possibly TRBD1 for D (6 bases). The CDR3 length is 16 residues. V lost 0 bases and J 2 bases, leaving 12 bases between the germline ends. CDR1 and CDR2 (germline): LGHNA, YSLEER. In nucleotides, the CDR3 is TGCGCCAGCAGCCAAGATACAGGGTCCACCACAGATACGCAGTATTTT. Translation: CASSQDTGSTTDTQYF.

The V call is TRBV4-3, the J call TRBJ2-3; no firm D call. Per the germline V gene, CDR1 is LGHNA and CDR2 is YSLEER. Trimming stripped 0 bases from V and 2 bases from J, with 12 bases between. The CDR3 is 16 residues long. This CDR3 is CASSQDVWAVTDTQYF. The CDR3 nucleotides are TGCGCCAGCAGCCAAGATGTGTGGGCCGTCACAGATACGCAGTATTTT.